These 11 T cell receptor beta chains were all obtained from the same sample, sequenced in a study of T cell responses to AZD1222 COVID-19 vaccine. Produced via immunoSEQ multiplex PCR; TCRdb's table is partial and in-frame only. The sample has some 200,000 clones, 90% to 95% seen once; the top ten hold roughly 1%. Material: peripheral blood, obtained on day 0 of MenACWY control vaccination. The receptors were sampled from an adult in good health.

To note about this clone: The sample carries other DNA sequences with the same CDR3. The gene calls are TRBV5-5 and TRBJ1-2; D is undetermined. The CDR3 has 13 amino acids. Germline CDR1 SGHKS, CDR2 YYEKEE (reference sequence). Trimming stripped 0 bases from V and 2 bases from J, with 5 bases between. The CDR3 sequence is CASSLAQNYGYTF. The DNA of the CDR3 is TGTGCCAGCAGCTTGGCACAAAACTATGGCTACACCTTC.

V usage is TRBV29-1 and J usage is TRBJ1-1; D is perhaps TRBD1 (5 bases). Germline V gives CDR1 SQVTM, CDR2 ANQGSEA. V lost 5 bases to trimming and J lost 6 bases, with 16 bases between them. CDR3 size: 13 residues. CDR3 in amino acids: CSVRERGHPEAFF. The CDR3 coding sequence is TGCAGCGTTCGAGAAAGAGGACATCCTGAAGCTTTCTTT.

V usage is TRBV27 and J usage is TRBJ1-2; D possibly corresponds to TRBD1 (5 bases). The CDR3 spans 17 residues. Trimming took off 4 bases at V and 0 bases at J, with 18 bases between the two ends. Germline V gives CDR1 MNHEY, CDR2 SMNVEV (reference sequence). In DNA form, the CDR3 reads TGTGCCAGCAGTTCCAGCGGGGGGGTGGGCCCTAACTATGGCTACACCTTC. Translating it yields CASSSSGGVGPNYGYTF.

The count of this clone is one. The J gene is TRBJ1-5, the V gene TRBV4-3; possible D gene TRBD1, 5 bases. Per germline, CDR1 LGHNA and CDR2 YSLEER. This CDR3 has 13 amino acids. The V gene lost 1 base and the J gene lost 12 bases, with 13 bases spanning the gap. The CDR3 loop is CASSQVTWGLQHF. The CDR3 coding sequence is TGCGCCAGCAGCCAAGTAACTTGGGGACTCCAGCATTTT.

The chain is built from TRBV10-3 and TRBJ1-3; a possible D gene is TRBD1 (6 bases). Trimming left V 11 bases short and J 0 bases short, with 11 bases between. Germline V gene data show CDR1 as ENHRY and CDR2 as SYGVKD. The CDR3 is 13 amino acids. The CDR3 protein is CASRQDSGNTIYF. The CDR3 DNA reads as TGTGCCTCACGACAGGACTCTGGAAACACCATATATTTT.

The genes are TRBV2 and TRBJ2-7, with unresolved D. CDR1 is SNHLY and CDR2 is FYNNEI in the germline V gene. V was shortened by 10 bases and J by 6 bases, with 10 bases between the two germline ends. CDR3 length equals 10 residues. Written as DNA, the CDR3 is TGTGCCACCAAAAAACTCGAGCAGTACTTC. It codes for CATKKLEQYF.

The chain combines TRBV5-1 with TRBJ1-4, with D unclear. The CDR3 is 13 amino acids. Trimming removed 3 bases from V and 8 bases from J, with 11 bases in between. Germline V gives CDR1 SGHRS, CDR2 YFSETQ. The CDR3 sequence is CASSSIPEEKLFF. Here the CDR3 DNA reads TGCGCCAGCAGCTCGATCCCTGAAGAAAAACTGTTTTTT.

The genes are TRBV6-6 and TRBJ1-6; 8 bases are a match to TRBD1. The germline gives CDR1 MNHNY, CDR2 SVGAGI (reference sequence). The CDR3 covers 15 residues. The trim removed 6 bases at V and 4 bases at J, leaving 5 bases unmatched. CDR3 in amino acids: CASSPGQAYNSPLHF. The CDR3 coding sequence is TGTGCCAGCAGCCCGGGACAGGCATATAATTCACCCCTCCACTTT.

This clone was seen only once. The V call is TRBV6-5, the J call TRBJ2-5; maybe TRBD2 (6 bases). CDR3 size: 12 residues. With 7 bases removed from V and 3 bases from J, the gap between germline ends came to 9 bases. Germline V gene sequence: CDR1 MNHEY, CDR2 SVGAGI. In DNA, the CDR3 is TGTGCCAGCAAACGGGGGAAAGAGACCCAGTACTTC. This gives the protein CASKRGKETQYF.

The gene calls are TRBV19 and TRBJ1-1, with 9 bases lining up with TRBD1. The V gene end was trimmed by 0 bases and the J gene end by 3 bases; junction bases not matched to a gene: 2. CDR1 is LNHDA and CDR2 is SQIVND in the germline V gene (reference sequence). This CDR3 spans 15 amino acids. As DNA, the CDR3 is TGTGCCAGTAGTATAGAAGGGACAGGGCACACTGAAGCTTTCTTT. This codes for CASSIEGTGHTEAFF.

The genes are TRBV11-3 and TRBJ1-1; 8 bases line up with TRBD1. This CDR3 comprises 12 residues. Looked up from germline, CDR1 is SGHNT and CDR2 is YENEEA. After removal of 5 bases from V and 10 bases from J, the junction contained 6 bases not matched to a gene. CDR3 loop: CASSEPTGAAFF. CDR3 coding DNA: TGTGCCAGCAGCGAGCCGACAGGGGCAGCTTTCTTT. The variable domain in full, completed from reference TRBV11-3 and TRBJ1-1, reads EAGVVQSPRYKIIEKKQPVAFWCNPISGHNTLYWYLQNLGQGPELLIRYENEEAVDDSQLPKDRFSAERLKGVDSTLKIQPAELGDSAVYLCASSEPTGAAFFGQGTRLTVV.